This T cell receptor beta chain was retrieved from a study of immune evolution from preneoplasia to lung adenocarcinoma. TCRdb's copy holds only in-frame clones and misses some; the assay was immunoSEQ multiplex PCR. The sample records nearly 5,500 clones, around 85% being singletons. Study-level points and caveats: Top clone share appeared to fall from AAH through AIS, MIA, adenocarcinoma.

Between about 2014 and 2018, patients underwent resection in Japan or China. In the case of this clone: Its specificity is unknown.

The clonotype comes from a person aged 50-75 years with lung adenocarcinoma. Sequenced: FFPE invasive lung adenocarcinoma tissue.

As DNA, the CDR3 is TGTGCCAGTAGTCATCCTAGATGGGCGGGAGGGTTAAACAATGAGCAGTTCTTC. This codes for CASSHPRWAGGLNNEQFF. V usage is TRBV19 and J usage is TRBJ2-1, with 9 bases matching TRBD2. The germline V gene has CDR1 LNHDA and CDR2 SQIVND (reference sequence). This CDR3 is 18 amino acids long. The V and J ends lost 5 bases and 5 bases, in that order; junction bases with no gene match: 16.